The clone carrying this TCR beta chain was seen at least ten times. Antigen specificity is unknown. The entry originates in a study of T cells in Graves' hyperthyroidism and ophthalmopathy. The blood sample was taken at first hyperthyroidism diagnosis, before any ophthalmopathy symptoms. TCR beta CDR3 regions were amplified from RNA. During a first-round RT-PCR of the TCR CDR3, the HTBI primer set was used. TCRdb recomputed calls from the multiplex PCR reads with MiXCR, one row per CDR3 protein. This table holds a few hundred thousand distinct CDR3 sequences, approximately 12% found once. Study-wide results and limits: Most clonotypes expanded in the thyroid (above 0.001) were also present in blood.

Specimen: blood. The receptor was derived from a man aged 25-45 years with Graves' hyperthyroidism that later progressed to Graves' ophthalmopathy.

The CDR3 here is CASSLTGDYGYTF. Written as DNA, the CDR3 is TGTGCCAGCAGCCTAACAGGGGACTATGGCTACACCTTC. V is TRBV7-6 and J is TRBJ1-2, with 7 positions matching TRBD1. The CDR3 is 13 amino acids. Unmatched junction bases numbered 3, after V lost 5 bases and J lost 3 bases. Germline V gene sequence: CDR1 SGHVS, CDR2 FNYEAQ.